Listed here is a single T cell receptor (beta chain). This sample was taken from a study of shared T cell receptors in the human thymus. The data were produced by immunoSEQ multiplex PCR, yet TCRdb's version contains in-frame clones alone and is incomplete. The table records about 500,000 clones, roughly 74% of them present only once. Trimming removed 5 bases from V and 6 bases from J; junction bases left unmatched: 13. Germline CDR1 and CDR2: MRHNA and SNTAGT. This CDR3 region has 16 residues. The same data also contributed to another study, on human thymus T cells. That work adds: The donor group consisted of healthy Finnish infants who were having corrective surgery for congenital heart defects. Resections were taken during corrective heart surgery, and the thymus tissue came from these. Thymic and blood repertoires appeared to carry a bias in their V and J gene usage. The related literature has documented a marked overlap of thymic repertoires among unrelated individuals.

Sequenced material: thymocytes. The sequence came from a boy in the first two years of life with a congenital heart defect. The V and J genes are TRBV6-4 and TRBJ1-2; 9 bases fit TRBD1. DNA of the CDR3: TGTGCCAGCAGTAGAACGCCAACACAGGGGGCTGATGGCTACACCTTC. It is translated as CASSRTPTQGADGYTF.